One sample yielded the 10 T cell receptor beta chains listed below, sequenced in a study of PD-1 blockade in classical Hodgkin lymphoma. Sequencing was performed with immunoSEQ multiplex PCR; in TCRdb, only in-frame clones are kept and a portion is missing. The repertoire consists of 30,000 or so clones, with about three quarters occurring once and the leading ten covering roughly 4%. Every patient was affected by relapse after autologous stem cell transplantation, while exposure to brentuximab vedotin was not uniform. The sample here was peripheral blood mononuclear cells (PBMCs), taken before the second cycle of nivolumab. These receptor sequences come from a human donor with classical Hodgkin lymphoma.

This rearrangement joins TRBV23-1 to TRBJ1-2; unclear D gene. TRBV23-1 is noted as an ORF with a role that remains uncertain. The length of the CDR3 is 13 residues. The germline V and J ends were trimmed by 2 bases and 8 bases, with 12 bases remaining between them. CDR3 sequence reads: CASSQHRPVGYTF. The CDR3 bases are TGCGCCAGCAGTCAACACAGACCCGTCGGCTACACCTTC.

The genes are TRBV6-6 and TRBJ1-5; no definite D call. The CDR3 consists of 15 residues. Germline V gives CDR1 MNHNY, CDR2 SVGAGI (reference sequence). The germline V and J ends were trimmed by 5 bases and 0 bases, with 11 bases remaining between them. The CDR3 region is CASSIVRDSNQPQHF. DNA of the CDR3: TGTGCCAGCAGTATAGTACGCGATAGCAATCAGCCCCAGCATTTT.

This chain connects TRBV30 to TRBJ1-5; possibly TRBD1 for D (5 bases). Germline values: CDR1 GTSNPN, CDR2 SVGIG (reference sequence). CDR3 size: 11 residues. Trimming pared 2 bases from V and 9 bases from J, leaving 8 bases between. CDR3 protein: CAWSTGAPQHF. CDR3 in DNA: TGTGCCTGGAGTACAGGAGCGCCCCAGCATTTT.

This clone was seen more than once but under ten times. CDR3 sequence (DNA): TGTGCCATCAGATCAGGACAGGAGGACTACAATGAGCAGTTCTTC. Translating it yields CAIRSGQEDYNEQFF. This chain connects TRBV10-3 to TRBJ2-1; TRBD1 aligns across 7 bases. Trimming removed 6 bases from V and 3 bases from J; junction bases left unmatched: 8. From germline, CDR1 is ENHRY and CDR2 SYGVKD. The CDR3 loop spans 15 amino acids.

The chain is built from TRBV28 and TRBJ2-7; 7 bases are shared with TRBD2. V lost 3 bases to trimming and J lost 4 bases; unmatched junction nucleotides: 9. The CDR3 consists of 15 residues. The germline V gene encodes CDR1 MDHEN and CDR2 SYDVKM. CDR3 in DNA: TGTGCCAGCAGTTTGGGGAGGGGCCAAAAGTACGAGCAGTACTTC. Protein: CASSLGRGQKYEQYF.

The J gene is TRBJ1-2, the V gene TRBV21-1. TRBV21-1 is an annotated pseudogene. The length of the CDR3 is 19 residues. CDR3: CASSKVIVASYFLNYGYTF. CDR3 bases: TGTGCCAGCAGCAAAGTTATAGTCGCCAGTTACTTCTTAAACTATGGCTACACCTTC.

The J gene is TRBJ2-5, the V gene TRBV9; D might be TRBD2 (6 bases). This CDR3 contains 17 residues. CDR1 is SGDLS and CDR2 is YYNGEE in the germline V gene. Deletions cut 4 bases from V and 2 bases from J, with 21 bases between. CDR3 protein: CASSLGFGRGSQETQYF. CDR3 DNA: TGTGCCAGCAGCCTGGGTTTTGGGCGGGGTAGTCAAGAGACCCAGTACTTC.

In this sample, this clone turned up a few times. V is TRBV18 and J is TRBJ1-5, with TRBD1 matching 8 bases. Germline V lookup: CDR1 KGHSH, CDR2 LQKENI. The CDR3 consists of 14 residues. V lost 4 bases, J lost 5 bases, and 4 bases stayed unmatched. In DNA, the CDR3 is TGTGCCAGCTCACAACAGGGGGGGGATCAGCCCCAGCATTTT. Amino acid sequence: CASSQQGGDQPQHF. Full variable domain (outside the CDR3, taken from reference TRBV18 and TRBJ1-5): NAGVMQNPRHLVRRRGQEARLRCSPMKGHSHVYWYRQLPEEGLKFMVYLQKENIIDESGMPKERFSAEFPKEGPSILRIQQVVRGDSAAYFCASSQQGGDQPQHFGDGTRLSIL.

The chain has TRBV7-9 and TRBJ1-1, with D tentatively TRBD1 (6 bases). The CDR3 spans 12 residues. The germline V gene encodes CDR1 SEHNR and CDR2 FQNEAQ (reference sequence). V was trimmed by 5 bases and J by 11 bases, leaving 15 bases between them. CDR3 sequence reads: CASSPGVRGAFF. The DNA for the CDR3 is TGTGCCAGCAGCCCAGGGGTTAGGGGGGCTTTCTTT.

The genes are TRBV28 and TRBJ1-5, with unresolved D. Germline V CDR1 and CDR2: MDHEN, SYDVKM. V lost 2 bases and J 2 bases, leaving 7 bases between the germline ends. This CDR3 has 14 amino acids. As DNA, the CDR3 is TGTGCCAGCAGTTTAGGTGGCGGCAATCAGCCCCAGCATTTT. Its protein is CASSLGGGNQPQHF.